The 23 T cell receptor beta chains listed next were all sequenced from one sample in a study of naive and memory T cell subsets. The treatment is: skin biopsy from PPD injection site in Mantoux-positive individual. The library had UMIs added by 3' ligation of an oligonucleotide to TCR cDNA. Amplification of ligated cDNA took four PCR rounds with SP2 and nested alpha and beta constant primers. TCRdb used MiXCR to reprocess the UMI-ligation and nested PCR reads, holding one entry per CDR3 protein. The sample includes tens of thousands of distinct CDR3 sequences, 4.5% to 7% of them seen just once. This specimen was skin, taken from a tuberculin skin test site. Every receptor here comes from an adult in good health.

This clonotype was picked up many times. V and J are TRBV4-2 and TRBJ1-5, with D unresolved. CDR1 LGHNA and CDR2 YNFKEQ come from the germline V gene. Trimming pared 0 bases from V and 0 bases from J, leaving 9 bases between. The CDR3 runs to 16 residues. The CDR3 nucleotides read TGTGCCAGCAGCCAAGATGGGCAGTTTAGCAATCAGCCCCAGCATTTT. This encodes CASSQDGQFSNQPQHF.

This clonotype was found many times. The CDR3 coding sequence is TGTGCCACCAACGGGAGGGGGACAGGTTCCTACGAGCAGTACTTC. Translated: CATNGRGTGSYEQYF. The chain recombines TRBV6-6 with TRBJ2-7; D may correspond to TRBD1 or TRBD2 (8 bases each). This CDR3 has 15 residues. The V and J ends lost 10 bases and 1 base respectively, with 20 bases between them. CDR1 is MNHNY and CDR2 is SVGAGI in the germline V gene (reference sequence).

This clonotype was detected many times. The chain uses TRBV7-9 and TRBJ2-3; 9 positions agree with TRBD2. This CDR3 has 18 residues. Germline CDR1 SEHNR, CDR2 FQNEAQ (reference sequence). With 1 base clipped from V and 0 bases from J, the junction kept 8 bases outside the gene matches. CDR3 in DNA: TGTGCCAGCAGCTTAGGACTAGCGGTTCTGACTAGCACAGATACGCAGTATTTT. This sequence encodes CASSLGLAVLTSTDTQYF. The whole variable domain, remainder taken from reference TRBV7-9 and TRBJ2-3, is DTGVSQNPRHKITKRGQNVTFRCDPISEHNRLYWYRQTLGQGPEFLTYFQNEAQLEKSRLLSDRFSAERPKGSFSTLEIQRTEQGDSAMYLCASSLGLAVLTSTDTQYFGPGTRLTVL.

This clonotype was detected ten times or more. The chain links TRBV5-1 to TRBJ2-5, with 11 bases lining up with TRBD2. Per germline, CDR1 SGHRS and CDR2 YFSETQ. CDR3 size: 15 residues. Unmatched junction bases numbered 5, after V lost 4 bases and J lost 3 bases. The CDR3, as DNA: TGCGCCAGCAGCCAGGGACTAGCGGATAAAGAGACCCAGTACTTC. It is translated as CASSQGLADKETQYF.

The chain combines TRBV6-1 with TRBJ1-5, with a weak D call TRBD1 (5 bases). The CDR3 sequence is 14 residues long. V lost 1 base and J 3 bases, leaving 7 bases between the germline ends. The germline CDR1 and CDR2 sequences are MNHNS and SASEGT. As DNA, the CDR3 is TGTGCCAGCAGTGAAGGGGGCGTCAATCAGCCCCAGCATTTT. Its protein is CASSEGGVNQPQHF.

This clonotype came up many times. J is TRBJ2-1 and V is TRBV24-1; 8 bases are a match to TRBD2. Losses at the gene ends were 4 bases for V and 7 bases for J; bases not matched to a gene: 14. Germline V gene data show CDR1 as KGHDR and CDR2 as SFDVKD. The CDR3 has 17 amino acids. CDR3 sequence: CATSDLPGRANENEQFF. CDR3 in DNA: TGTGCCACCAGTGACCTCCCCGGGAGGGCCAATGAGAATGAGCAGTTCTTC.

The chain combines TRBV28 with TRBJ2-5, with D perhaps TRBD2 (6 bases). The CDR3 is 14 amino acids. The V gene's germline CDR1 is MDHEN and CDR2 SYDVKM. V lost 4 bases and J 5 bases, leaving 14 bases between the germline ends. The CDR3 loop is CASSYPLAVETQYF. The CDR3 DNA follows: TGTGCCAGCAGTTACCCACTAGCTGTGGAGACCCAGTACTTC. The full variable domain, rest sourced from reference TRBV28 and TRBJ2-5, is DVKVTQSSRYLVKRTGEKVFLECVQDMDHENMFWYRQDPGLGLRLIYFSYDVKMKEKGDIPEGYSVSREKKERFSLILESASTNQTSMYLCASSYPLAVETQYFGPGTRLLVL.

The gene calls are TRBV18 and TRBJ1-1, with 8 bases that match TRBD1. The CDR3 is made up of 16 amino acids. Per germline, CDR1 KGHSH and CDR2 LQKENI. The V gene end was trimmed by 2 bases and the J gene end by 1 base; junction bases not matched to a gene: 6. CDR3 loop: CASSPTPGTGNTEAFF. The CDR3 bases are TGTGCCAGCTCACCAACCCCGGGGACAGGGAACACTGAAGCTTTCTTT.

In its sample, this clonotype was seen many times. The gene calls are TRBV10-3 and TRBJ1-2; D is ambiguous. The CDR3 spans 13 residues. Germline V CDR1 and CDR2: ENHRY, SYGVKD. Trimming removed 6 bases from V and 6 bases from J, with 14 bases in between. CDR3 coding DNA: TGTGCCATCAGGTTCCCCGGGGAGGATGGCTACACCTTC. This codes for CAIRFPGEDGYTF.

CDR3 sequence: CASSKSGGSSYNEQFF. In nucleotides, the CDR3 is TGTGCCAGCAGCAAGTCAGGGGGGAGCTCCTACAATGAGCAGTTCTTC. This chain joins TRBV5-4 and TRBJ2-1, with a weak D call TRBD1 (7 bases). The V end lost 4 bases, the J end lost 0 bases, and 14 bases lay between the germline ends. Looked up from germline, CDR1 is SGHNT and CDR2 is YYREEE (reference sequence). The CDR3 covers 16 residues. Based on the CDR3 plus reference TRBV5-4 and TRBJ2-1, the full variable domain is ETGVTQSPTHLIKTRGQQVTLRCSSQSGHNTVSWYQQALGQGPQFIFQYYREEENGRGNFPPRFSGLQFPNYSSELNVNALELDDSALYLCASSKSGGSSYNEQFFGPGTRLTVL.

Ten or more counts support this clonotype. This chain uses TRBV12-3 or TRBV12-4 with TRBJ2-4, with D perhaps TRBD1 or TRBD2 (5 bases each). The germline V and J ends were trimmed by 6 bases and 4 bases, with 19 bases remaining between them. The CDR3 is 16 amino acids. The CDR3 DNA sequence: TGTGCCAGCAGGACGACCCTCCGGGACGGAAAAAACATTCAGTACTTC. Translated, it gives CASRTTLRDGKNIQYF.

The table lists this clonotype with many counts. This chain connects TRBV12-3 or TRBV12-4 to TRBJ2-1; 7 bases match TRBD2. V trimming: 2 bases; J trimming: 2 bases; junction bases outside the gene matches: 12. The CDR3 is 18 residues long. This CDR3 is CASSLSVSGVITYNEQFF. The DNA for the CDR3 is TGTGCCAGCAGTTTAAGCGTAAGCGGGGTTATCACCTACAATGAGCAGTTCTTC.

This clonotype has at least ten counts. The chain links TRBV11-3 to TRBJ2-7; D gene uncertain. The CDR3 extends over 13 amino acids. Germline CDR1 is SGHNT and CDR2 is YENEEA. Trimming removed 1 base at V and 5 bases at J, with 9 bases between. The CDR3, as DNA: TGTGCCAGCAGCTTAGGGGAAACGAACGAGCAGTACTTC. Translating it yields CASSLGETNEQYF.

This clonotype turned up a few times. V usage is TRBV5-4 and J usage is TRBJ2-3; D is undetermined. V was shortened by 4 bases and J by 2 bases, with 11 bases between the two germline ends. This CDR3 is built from 14 residues. CDR1 is SGHNT, CDR2 YYREEE, per germline (reference sequence). The CDR3 loop is CASSHETHTDTQYF. DNA of the CDR3: TGTGCCAGCAGCCACGAGACTCACACAGATACGCAGTATTTT.

This clonotype has a handful of counts. The chain is built from TRBV29-1 and TRBJ2-2; tentative D call: TRBD2 (7 bases). Trimming removed 3 bases at V and 5 bases at J, with 10 bases between. The CDR3 covers 13 residues. CDR1 SQVTM and CDR2 ANQGSEA come from the germline V gene. The DNA for the CDR3 is TGCAGCGTTGATCGGGGGGCTACCGGGGAGCTGTTTTTT. This sequence encodes CSVDRGATGELFF.

This clonotype was observed many times. The rearrangement links TRBV7-3 to TRBJ2-2; tentative D call: TRBD2 (5 bases). CDR3 length: 14 residues. Germline CDR1 reads SGHTA; CDR2 reads FQGTGA. V was trimmed by 5 bases and J by 6 bases, leaving 13 bases between them. In DNA form, the CDR3 reads TGTGCCAGCAGCCCCTCGTTGAGGGCCGGGGAGCTGTTTTTT. Translated, it gives CASSPSLRAGELFF.

This clonotype has at least ten counts. The chain combines TRBV20-1 with TRBJ2-1; weak D call: TRBD1 (6 bases). This CDR3 contains 17 residues. The V and J ends lost 2 bases and 3 bases respectively, with 20 bases between them. Germline-derived CDR1 and CDR2 are DFQATT and SNEGSKA (reference sequence). The CDR3 spells CSARKGRGLLDYNEQFF. The CDR3 DNA reads as TGCAGTGCTAGAAAGGGCAGGGGATTATTGGACTACAATGAGCAGTTCTTC.

This chain joins TRBV18 and TRBJ2-3; maybe TRBD2 (5 bases). The V gene's germline CDR1 is KGHSH and CDR2 LQKENI. The ends were cut back, 6 bases at V and 4 bases at J, with 8 bases in the middle. The CDR3 runs 12 residues. CDR3 protein: CASSPSSDTQYF. CDR3 sequence (DNA): TGTGCCAGCTCCCCTAGCTCAGATACGCAGTATTTT. Full variable domain (remainder filled in from reference TRBV18 and TRBJ2-3): NAGVMQNPRHLVRRRGQEARLRCSPMKGHSHVYWYRQLPEEGLKFMVYLQKENIIDESGMPKERFSAEFPKEGPSILRIQQVVRGDSAAYFCASSPSSDTQYFGPGTRLTVL.

This clonotype was seen ten or more times. The chain joins TRBV5-6 to TRBJ1-5, with unresolved D. Germline V gene sequence: CDR1 SGHDT, CDR2 YYEEEE. CDR3 length: 15 residues. The V end was cut by 1 base, the J end by 3 bases, with 11 bases between. The CDR3 DNA reads as TGTGCCAGCAGCTTGTCGGCGGCGTCCAATCAGCCCCAGCATTTT. It translates to CASSLSAASNQPQHF. The variable domain in full, completed from reference TRBV5-6 and TRBJ1-5, reads DAGVTQSPTHLIKTRGQQVTLRCSPKSGHDTVSWYQQALGQGPQFIFQYYEEEERQRGNFPDRFSGHQFPNYSSELNVNALLLGDSALYLCASSLSAASNQPQHFGDGTRLSIL.

This chain uses TRBV28 with TRBJ1-5, with D possibly matching TRBD1 (6 bases). Trimming removed 3 bases from V and 1 base from J, with 19 bases in between. The CDR3 has 18 residues. The germline V gene has CDR1 MDHEN and CDR2 SYDVKM. The CDR3 DNA sequence: TGTGCCAGCAGTTTTGGAGGGGAACTACAGGGCAGCAATCAGCCCCAGCATTTT. Its protein is CASSFGGELQGSNQPQHF.

As DNA, the CDR3 is TGCAATGCAACCGGGACCAACTCCTACAATGAGCAGTTCTTC. Amino acids: CNATGTNSYNEQFF. This chain connects TRBV20-1 to TRBJ2-1, with D possibly called TRBD1 or TRBD2 (5 bases each). Germline assignment: CDR1 DFQATT and CDR2 SNEGSKA (reference sequence). This CDR3 comprises 14 residues.

In its sample, this clonotype was seen a few times. The chain links TRBV7-8 to TRBJ2-2; TRBD1 aligns across 7 bases. The CDR3 is 15 residues long. Germline V CDR1 and CDR2: SGHVS, FQNEAQ. Losses at the gene ends were 2 bases for V and 4 bases for J; bases not matched to a gene: 4. For the CDR3, the DNA is TGTGCCAGCAGCTTACACCCAGGGGGCACCGGGGAGCTGTTTTTT. Its protein product is CASSLHPGGTGELFF.

This clonotype was seen a few times. This rearrangement joins TRBV30 to TRBJ2-1; 10 nucleotides agree with TRBD1. Germline trimming cut 1 base from V and 9 bases from J; bases unmatched to any gene: 0. This CDR3 region has 12 residues. Looked up from germline, CDR1 is GTSNPN and CDR2 is SVGIG (reference sequence). The CDR3 region is CAWSGTGGEQFF. The DNA for the CDR3 is TGTGCCTGGAGTGGGACAGGGGGTGAGCAGTTCTTC.